This TCR beta chain was obtained from a study of breast tumors, draining lymph nodes, adjacent tissues. Whole-study findings and limits: The lymph node origin of tumor T cells was framed as consistent with a hypothesis, not demonstrated. Compared with lymph nodes, tumors were less diverse; compared with nontumor tissue, more.

Breast cancer patients provided tissue from their axillary draining lymph nodes. This clonotype was observed at least ten times. The antigen is undetermined. MiXCR, run by TCRdb on the multiplex PCR reads, gives a single entry per CDR3 protein. Altogether some 100,000 distinct CDR3 sequences are present, approximately 22% being singletons, with the ten largest covering 1% to 1.5%. V was clipped by 0 bases and J by 2 bases, with 13 bases between them. This CDR3 contains 16 residues. From germline, CDR1 is SGHRS and CDR2 YFSETQ. Sequenced input: axillary lymph node tissue. The chain links TRBV5-1 to TRBJ2-3; D may match TRBD1 or TRBD2 (5 bases each). The receptor comes from a female donor with breast cancer. Some clones in this sample may be carry-over from other donors' samples. CDR3 in amino acids: CASSLAGTANTDTQYF. CDR3 nucleotide sequence: TGCGCCAGCAGCTTGGCCGGGACGGCTAACACAGATACGCAGTATTTT.